The 16 T cell receptor beta chains presented below share a single source sample, sequenced in a study of response to subunit inactivated influenza vaccine. In TCRdb, the RT-PCR reads were re-called with MiXCR into one record per CDR3 protein. The sample holds about 700,000 distinct CDR3 sequences; around 14% are singletons and the top ten take 11%. This material consisted of PBMCs from blood, taken 11 to 12 days after vaccination. Receptor source: a man aged 45-65 years who received an inactivated influenza vaccine.

V is TRBV4-3 and J is TRBJ1-1; the D is unclear. Germline V gene sequence: CDR1 LGHNA, CDR2 YSLEER. Trimming took 1 base from V and 4 from J, leaving 13 bases between them. CDR3 length: 15 residues. The CDR3 nucleotides are TGCGCCAGCAGCCAAGGAGGTACAGCCGGCACTGAAGCTTTCTTT. Translating gives CASSQGGTAGTEAFF.

This clonotype was picked up many times. The V gene is TRBV28, the J gene TRBJ1-2; D ambiguous. This CDR3 has 12 residues. The V end lost 2 bases, the J end lost 6 bases, and 7 bases lay between the germline ends. Germline loops: CDR1 MDHEN, CDR2 SYDVKM. The DNA of the CDR3 is TGTGCCAGCAGTTTACTCTCTAATGGCTACACCTTC. This translates into CASSLLSNGYTF.

The chain carries TRBV27 and TRBJ2-3, with 9 nucleotides matching TRBD2. This CDR3 spans 15 amino acids. Germline CDR1 MNHEY, CDR2 SMNVEV (reference sequence). The V gene end was trimmed by 3 bases and the J gene end by 4 bases; junction bases not matched to a gene: 5. CDR3 sequence (DNA): TGTGCCAGCAGTTTTAGGCGGGGGGGGGCAGATACGCAGTATTTT. Amino acids: CASSFRRGGADTQYF.

This clonotype showed up just a few times. For the CDR3, the DNA is TGCGCCAGCAGCCTACTCGGGGGGGGGGCCACAGATACGCAGTATTTT. The encoded protein is CASSLLGGGATDTQYF. The gene calls are TRBV4-3 and TRBJ2-3; 8 nucleotides align to TRBD2. The CDR3 extends over 16 amino acids. V dropped 4 bases and J dropped 2; count of bases not matched to a gene: 8. CDR1 and CDR2 from the germline V gene are LGHNA and YSLEER.

This clonotype was picked up a small number of times. The chain employs TRBV20-1 and TRBJ2-5; no definite D call. Germline V gene data show CDR1 as DFQATT and CDR2 as SNEGSKA (reference sequence). V gave up 3 bases and J gave up 5 bases, with 10 bases separating them. The CDR3 is 12 amino acids. In nucleotides, the CDR3 is TGCAGTGCTAGGTTGGGTTCGGAGACCCAGTACTTC. It codes for CSARLGSETQYF.

The V gene is TRBV7-2, the J gene TRBJ2-1; 11 bases map to TRBD2. Germline loops: CDR1 SGHTA, CDR2 FQGNSA. V shed 5 bases and J 9 bases; nucleotides not matched to a gene: 6. The CDR3 loop spans 14 amino acids. CDR3 region: CASSKTSGSPEQFF. As DNA, the CDR3 is TGTGCCAGCAGCAAAACTAGCGGGAGCCCTGAGCAGTTCTTC.

This clonotype was observed a few times. The rearrangement joins TRBV12-3 or TRBV12-4 to TRBJ2-1; 10 bases match TRBD1. The CDR3 is 15 amino acids. With V trimmed by 6 bases and J by 0 bases, 2 bases remained unmatched. The CDR3 spells CASRRTGGSYNEQFF. The CDR3 DNA reads as TGTGCCAGCAGAAGGACAGGGGGCTCCTACAATGAGCAGTTCTTC.

This clonotype came up a few times. The J gene is TRBJ1-5, the V gene TRBV6-2 or TRBV6-3, with 9 bases matching TRBD1. Germline V gene sequence: CDR1 MNHEY, CDR2 SVGEGT. The V gene end was trimmed by 8 bases and the J gene end by 2 bases; junction bases not matched to a gene: 16. This CDR3 comprises 18 residues. CDR3: CASAPGTGNFWGNQPQHF. In DNA form, the CDR3 reads TGTGCCAGCGCCCCCGGGACAGGGAATTTCTGGGGCAATCAGCCCCAGCATTTT.

This clonotype was picked up a small number of times. V and J are TRBV20-1 and TRBJ2-2; D not certain. The V gene's germline CDR1 is DFQATT and CDR2 SNEGSKA (reference sequence). V shed 0 bases and J shed 4 bases, with 6 bases lying between them. The CDR3 has 13 amino acids. The CDR3 region is CSAREVLTGELFF. In nucleotides, the CDR3 is TGCAGTGCTAGAGAGGTCCTCACCGGGGAGCTGTTTTTT.

This clonotype has just a few counts. The chain is built from TRBV10-2 and TRBJ2-7, with 11 bases that match TRBD1. Germline CDR1 is WSHSY and CDR2 is SAAADI. The CDR3 is made up of 14 amino acids. V shed 6 bases, J shed 6 bases, and the junction held 7 bases outside the gene matches. Written as DNA, the CDR3 is TGCGCCAGCAGAGCTGGACAGGGGGCTGGCGAGCAGTACTTC. It codes for CASRAGQGAGEQYF.

This clonotype has a handful of counts. The J gene is TRBJ1-2, the V gene TRBV4-1; possibly TRBD1 for D (5 bases). The ends were cut back, 0 bases at V and 8 bases at J, with 16 bases in the middle. The CDR3 sequence is 15 residues long. Germline V gene sequence: CDR1 MGHRA, CDR2 YSYEKL. The CDR3, as DNA: TGCGCCAGCAGCCAAGAGTGGAACTCGGGGGAGGGCTACACCTTC. Translating gives CASSQEWNSGEGYTF.

This rearrangement joins TRBV7-2 to TRBJ2-5; D possibly corresponds to TRBD1 (5 bases). The CDR3 is made up of 14 amino acids. CDR1 is SGHTA, CDR2 FQGNSA, per germline. V was cut by 4 bases and J by 5 bases, with 14 bases left in between. CDR3 loop: CASSSRARVETQYF. The CDR3 DNA sequence: TGTGCCAGCAGCTCTAGGGCCAGGGTGGAGACCCAGTACTTC.

This rearrangement joins TRBV20-1 to TRBJ2-7; D unclear. Germline V gives CDR1 DFQATT, CDR2 SNEGSKA (reference sequence). Trimming removed 3 bases from V and 6 bases from J, with 12 bases in between. The CDR3 extends over 12 amino acids. The CDR3 DNA sequence: TGCAGTGCTAGGGGGATGTCTGTCGAGCAGTACTTC. It specifies CSARGMSVEQYF.

This clonotype was picked up many times. This sequence joins TRBV12-3 or TRBV12-4 and TRBJ1-3, with D uncertain. The CDR3 consists of 14 residues. The V end lost 3 bases, the J end lost 4 bases, and 10 bases lay between the germline ends. The CDR3 loop reads CASSLAVPGNTIYF. The CDR3 DNA follows: TGTGCCAGCAGTTTGGCCGTGCCCGGAAACACCATATATTTT.

Ten or more counts support this clonotype. The chain joins TRBV11-2 to TRBJ2-4; D is perhaps TRBD1 (6 bases). This CDR3 region has 14 residues. Germline V gives CDR1 SGHAT, CDR2 FQNNGV. V gave up 0 bases and J gave up 11 bases, with 14 bases separating them. CDR3 DNA sequence: TGTGCCAGCAGCTTAGAGTTAGCAGGGGCTTTTCAGTACTTC. Protein: CASSLELAGAFQYF.

The chain uses TRBV4-2 and TRBJ2-1; the D gene is possibly TRBD2 (5 bases). CDR1 is LGHNA and CDR2 is YNFKEQ in the germline V gene. Trimming took 3 bases from V and 12 from J, leaving 18 bases between them. There are 14 residues in the CDR3. The CDR3, as DNA: TGTGCCAGCAGCCAGGAACAAAGCGGTAGGGTGCAGTTCTTC. It translates to CASSQEQSGRVQFF.